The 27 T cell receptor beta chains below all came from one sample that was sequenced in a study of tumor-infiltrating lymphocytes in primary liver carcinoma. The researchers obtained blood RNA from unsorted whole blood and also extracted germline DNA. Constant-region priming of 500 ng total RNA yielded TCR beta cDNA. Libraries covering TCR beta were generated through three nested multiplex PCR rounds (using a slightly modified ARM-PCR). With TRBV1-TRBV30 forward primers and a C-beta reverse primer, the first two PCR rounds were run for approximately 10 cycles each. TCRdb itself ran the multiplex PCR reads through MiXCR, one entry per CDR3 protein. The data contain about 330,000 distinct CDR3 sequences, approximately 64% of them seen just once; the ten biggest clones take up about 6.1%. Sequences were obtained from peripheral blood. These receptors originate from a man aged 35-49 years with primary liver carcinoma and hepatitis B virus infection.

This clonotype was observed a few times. The CDR3, as DNA: TGTGCCAGCAGTTTTATGTACAGGGGCGGCAATCAGCCCCAGCATTTT. Amino acid sequence: CASSFMYRGGNQPQHF. The V call is TRBV28, the J call TRBJ1-5; 7 nucleotides match TRBD1. The CDR3 totals 16 residues. Germline CDR1 reads MDHEN; CDR2 reads SYDVKM. The V gene end was trimmed by 3 bases and the J gene end by 2 bases; junction bases not matched to a gene: 7.

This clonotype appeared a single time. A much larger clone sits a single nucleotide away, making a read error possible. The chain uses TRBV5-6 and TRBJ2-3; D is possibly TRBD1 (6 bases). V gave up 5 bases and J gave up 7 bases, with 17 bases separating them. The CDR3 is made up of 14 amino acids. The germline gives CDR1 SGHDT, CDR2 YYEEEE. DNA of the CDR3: TGTGCCAGCAGAATGAACGACAGGCAAAATACGCAGTATTTT. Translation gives CASRMNDRQNTQYF.

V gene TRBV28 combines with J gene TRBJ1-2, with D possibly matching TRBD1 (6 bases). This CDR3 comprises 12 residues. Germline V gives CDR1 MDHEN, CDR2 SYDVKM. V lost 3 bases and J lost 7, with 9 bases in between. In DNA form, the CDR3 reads TGTGCCAGCAGTTTGGGGACACTTGGCTACACCTTC. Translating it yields CASSLGTLGYTF.

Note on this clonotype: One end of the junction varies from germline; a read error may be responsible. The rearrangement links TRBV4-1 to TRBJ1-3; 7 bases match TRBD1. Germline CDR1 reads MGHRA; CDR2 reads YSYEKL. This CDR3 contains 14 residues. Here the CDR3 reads CASRSTGSGITIYF. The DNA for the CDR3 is TGCGCCAGCCGTTCGACAGGGAGCGGAATCACCATATATTTT.

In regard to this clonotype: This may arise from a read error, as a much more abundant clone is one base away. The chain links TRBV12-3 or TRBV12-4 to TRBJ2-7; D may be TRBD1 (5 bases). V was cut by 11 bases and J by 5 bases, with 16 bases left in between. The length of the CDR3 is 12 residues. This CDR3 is CAGGRVGHEQYF. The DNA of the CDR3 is TGTGCCGGCGGCAGGGTGGGCCACGAGCAGTACTTC.

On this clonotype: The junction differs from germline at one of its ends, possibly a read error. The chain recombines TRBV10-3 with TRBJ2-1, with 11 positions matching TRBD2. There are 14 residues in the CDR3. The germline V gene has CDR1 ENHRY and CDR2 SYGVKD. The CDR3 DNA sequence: TGTGACATCACCAGATTAGCGGGAGGGTTTGAGCAGTTCTTC. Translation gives CDITRLAGGFEQFF.

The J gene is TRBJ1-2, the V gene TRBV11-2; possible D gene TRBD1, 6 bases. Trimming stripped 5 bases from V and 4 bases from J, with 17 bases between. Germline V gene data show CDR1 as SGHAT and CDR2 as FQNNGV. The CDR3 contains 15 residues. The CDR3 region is CASSHRTEDPYGYTF. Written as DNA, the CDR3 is TGTGCCAGCAGCCATCGGACAGAAGATCCCTATGGCTACACCTTC. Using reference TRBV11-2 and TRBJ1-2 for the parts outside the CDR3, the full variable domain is EAGVAQSPRYKIIEKRQSVAFWCNPISGHATLYWYQQILGQGPKLLIQFQNNGVVDDSQLPKDRFSAERLKGVDSTLKIQPAKLEDSAVYLCASSHRTEDPYGYTFGSGTRLTVV.

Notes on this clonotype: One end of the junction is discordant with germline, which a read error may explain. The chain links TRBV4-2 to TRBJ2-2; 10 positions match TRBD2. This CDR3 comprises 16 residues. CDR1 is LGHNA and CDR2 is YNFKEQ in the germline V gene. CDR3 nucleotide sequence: TGTGCCAGTAGCCAAGGACTAGCGGTGAGCACCGGGGAGCTGTTTTTT. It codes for CASSQGLAVSTGELFF.

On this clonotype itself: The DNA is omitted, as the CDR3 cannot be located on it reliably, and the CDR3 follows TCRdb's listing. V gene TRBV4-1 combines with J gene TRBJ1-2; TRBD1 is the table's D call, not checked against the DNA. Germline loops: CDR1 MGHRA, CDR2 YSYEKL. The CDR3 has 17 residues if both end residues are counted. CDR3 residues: CANSRIIGDRAQYGCTF.

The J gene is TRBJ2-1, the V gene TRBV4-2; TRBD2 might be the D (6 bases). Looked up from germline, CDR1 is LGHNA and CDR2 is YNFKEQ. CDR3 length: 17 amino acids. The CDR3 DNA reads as TGTGCTAGCGGCCGAGAAAAAGGGTCTGTACTACTCAATGAGCAGTTCTTC. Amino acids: CASGREKGSVLLNEQFF.

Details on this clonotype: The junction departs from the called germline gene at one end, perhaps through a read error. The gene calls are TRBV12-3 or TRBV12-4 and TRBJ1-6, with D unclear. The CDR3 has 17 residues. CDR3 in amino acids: CASIFDARDFYNSSLHF. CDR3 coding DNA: TGTGCCAGCATTTTTGATGCCCGAGACTTCTATAATTCATCCCTCCACTTT.

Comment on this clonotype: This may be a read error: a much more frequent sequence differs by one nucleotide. The CDR3 nucleotides read TGTGCCATCAACAGGGACAGGGAGGGCGAGCAGCACTTC. It specifies CAINRDREGEQHF. The chain couples TRBV10-3 to TRBJ2-7; 9 nucleotides match TRBD1. From germline, CDR1 is ENHRY and CDR2 SYGVKD. This CDR3 contains 13 residues.

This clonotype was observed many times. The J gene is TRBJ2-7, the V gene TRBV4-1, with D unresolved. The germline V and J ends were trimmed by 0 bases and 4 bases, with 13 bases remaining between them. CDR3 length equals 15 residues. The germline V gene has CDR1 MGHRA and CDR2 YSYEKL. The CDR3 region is CASSQDPNAGYEQYF. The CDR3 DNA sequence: TGCGCCAGCAGCCAAGATCCTAACGCCGGGTACGAGCAGTACTTC.

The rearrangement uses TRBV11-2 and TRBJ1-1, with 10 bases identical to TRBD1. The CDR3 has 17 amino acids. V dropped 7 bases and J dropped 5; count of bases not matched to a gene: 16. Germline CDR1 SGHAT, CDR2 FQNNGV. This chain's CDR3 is CASNLIPSGQGGTEAFF. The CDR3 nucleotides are TGTGCCAGCAACTTGATCCCCTCCGGACAGGGGGGGACTGAAGCTTTCTTT.

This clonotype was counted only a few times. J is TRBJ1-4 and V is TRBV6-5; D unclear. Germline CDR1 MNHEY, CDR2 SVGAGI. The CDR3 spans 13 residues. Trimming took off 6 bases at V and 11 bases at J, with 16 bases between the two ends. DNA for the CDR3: TGTGCCAGCAGCATAAGACGGCACTGGAAACTGTTTTTT. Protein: CASSIRRHWKLFF.

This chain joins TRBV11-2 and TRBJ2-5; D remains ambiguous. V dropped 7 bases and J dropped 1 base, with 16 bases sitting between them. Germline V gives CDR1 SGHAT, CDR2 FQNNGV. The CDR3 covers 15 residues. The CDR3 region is CASNSLSGVQETQYF. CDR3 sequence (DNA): TGTGCCAGCAACTCCTTATCAGGAGTCCAAGAGACCCAGTACTTC. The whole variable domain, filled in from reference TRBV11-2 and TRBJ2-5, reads EAGVAQSPRYKIIEKRQSVAFWCNPISGHATLYWYQQILGQGPKLLIQFQNNGVVDDSQLPKDRFSAERLKGVDSTLKIQPAKLEDSAVYLCASNSLSGVQETQYFGPGTRLLVL.

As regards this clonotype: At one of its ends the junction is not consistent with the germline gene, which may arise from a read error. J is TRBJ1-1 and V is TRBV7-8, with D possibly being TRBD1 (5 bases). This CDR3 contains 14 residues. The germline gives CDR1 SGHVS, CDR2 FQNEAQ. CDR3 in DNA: TGTGTCAGCAGCGCTGGGGCTGGGGACACTGAAGCTTTCTTT. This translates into CVSSAGAGDTEAFF.

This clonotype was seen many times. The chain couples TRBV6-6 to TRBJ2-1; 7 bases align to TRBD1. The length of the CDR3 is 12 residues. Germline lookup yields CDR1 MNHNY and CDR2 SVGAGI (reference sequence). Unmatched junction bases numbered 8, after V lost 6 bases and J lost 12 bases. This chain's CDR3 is CASSVHRGSQFF. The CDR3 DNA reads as TGTGCCAGCAGCGTGCACAGGGGCTCGCAGTTCTTC.

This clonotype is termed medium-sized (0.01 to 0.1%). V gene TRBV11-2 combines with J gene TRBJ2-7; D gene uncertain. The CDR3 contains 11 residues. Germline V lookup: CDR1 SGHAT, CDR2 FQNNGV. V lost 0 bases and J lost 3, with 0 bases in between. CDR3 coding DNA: TGTGCCAGCAGCTTAGACTACGAGCAGTACTTC. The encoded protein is CASSLDYEQYF.

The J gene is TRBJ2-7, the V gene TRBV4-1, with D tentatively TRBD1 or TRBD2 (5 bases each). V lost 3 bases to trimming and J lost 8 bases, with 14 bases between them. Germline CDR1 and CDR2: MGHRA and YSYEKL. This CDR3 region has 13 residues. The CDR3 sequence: CASSHRDAGQQYF. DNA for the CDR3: TGCGCCAGCAGCCATAGGGACGCCGGACAGCAGTACTTC.

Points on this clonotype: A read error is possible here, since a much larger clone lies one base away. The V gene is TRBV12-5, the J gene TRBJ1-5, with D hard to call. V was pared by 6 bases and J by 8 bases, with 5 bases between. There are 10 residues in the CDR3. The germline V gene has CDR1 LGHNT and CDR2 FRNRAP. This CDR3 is CASGVEPQHF. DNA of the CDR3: TGTGCTAGTGGGGTCGAGCCCCAGCATTTT.

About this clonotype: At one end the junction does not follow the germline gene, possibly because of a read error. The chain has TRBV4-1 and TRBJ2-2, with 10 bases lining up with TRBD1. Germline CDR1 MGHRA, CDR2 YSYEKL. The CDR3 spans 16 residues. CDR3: CASSDLDRGLTGELFF. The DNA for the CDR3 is TGCGCCAGCAGCGATCTGGACAGGGGGTTAACCGGTGAGCTCTTTTTT.

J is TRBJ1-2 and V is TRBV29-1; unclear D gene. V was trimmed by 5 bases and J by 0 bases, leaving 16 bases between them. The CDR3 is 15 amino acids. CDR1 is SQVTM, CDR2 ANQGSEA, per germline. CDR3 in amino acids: CSVTVGRRANYGYTF. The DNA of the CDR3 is TGCAGCGTTACGGTAGGGAGAAGGGCTAACTATGGCTACACCTTC. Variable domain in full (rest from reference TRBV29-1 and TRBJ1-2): SAVISQKPSRDICQRGTSLTIQCQVDSQVTMMFWYRQQPGQSLTLIATANQGSEATYESGFVIDKFPISRPNLTFSTLTVSNMSPEDSSIYLCSVTVGRRANYGYTFGSGTRLTVV.

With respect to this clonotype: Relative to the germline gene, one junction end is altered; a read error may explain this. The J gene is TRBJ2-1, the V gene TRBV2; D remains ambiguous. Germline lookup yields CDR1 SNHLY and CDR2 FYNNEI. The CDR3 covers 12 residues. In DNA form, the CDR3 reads TGTGCCAGAAGTGAATTGGGGTATGAGCAGTTCTTC. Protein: CARSELGYEQFF.

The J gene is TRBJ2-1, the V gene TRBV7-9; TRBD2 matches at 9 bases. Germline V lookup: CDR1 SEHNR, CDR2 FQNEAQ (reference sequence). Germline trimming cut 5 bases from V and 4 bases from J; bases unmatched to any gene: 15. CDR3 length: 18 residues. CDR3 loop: CASSPYPLVAGEYNEQFF. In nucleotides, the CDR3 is TGTGCCAGCAGCCCCTACCCCCTTGTAGCGGGAGAGTACAATGAGCAGTTCTTC.

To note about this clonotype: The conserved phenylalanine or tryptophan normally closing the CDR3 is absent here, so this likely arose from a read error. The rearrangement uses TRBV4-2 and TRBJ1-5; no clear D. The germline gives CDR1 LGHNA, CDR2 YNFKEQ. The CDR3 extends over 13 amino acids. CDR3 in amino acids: CANSQGLGQPQHL. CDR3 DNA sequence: TGTGCCAACAGCCAAGGACTAGGGCAGCCCCAGCATCTT.

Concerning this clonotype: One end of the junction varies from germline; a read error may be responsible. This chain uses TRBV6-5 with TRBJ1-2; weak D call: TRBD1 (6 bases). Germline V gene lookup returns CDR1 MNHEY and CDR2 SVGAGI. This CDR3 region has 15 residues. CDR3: CASSYQRQANYVYTF. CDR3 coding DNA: TGTGCCAGCAGTTACCAGAGACAGGCGAACTATGTCTACACCTTC.